Below, 5 T cell receptor beta chains from the same sample are listed, as sequenced in a study of CD8+CD57+ T cells in acquired aplastic anemia (dated by TCRdb to about 2018). Sequencing instrument: Illumina HiSeq 2000. Profiling of TCR beta VDJ combinations and CDR3 sequences used genomic DNA as the template. The public reads were quality trimmed at Q25 with fastp and then assembled into clones with MiXCR by TCRdb, keeping productive beta chains. Identical CDR3 protein sequences are pooled into one entry, listed with their most common genes and DNA. Counted in this sample were 250,000 to 350,000 distinct CDR3 sequences; about 56% of them appeared once. Approximately 8% of the sample is taken by the ten largest. The sequencing input was sorted CD4+, CD8+, or CD8+CD57+ T cells (not recorded which) from PBMCs. Source of these receptors: a human donor with severe aplastic anemia or a healthy control (not recorded which).

This clonotype was counted ten times or more. The CDR3 sequence is CASSEFAYVDGYTF. The CDR3 DNA sequence: TGTGCCAGCAGTGAATTCGCTTATGTAGATGGCTACACCTTC. The chain employs TRBV6-1 and TRBJ1-2; D unclear. The germline gives CDR1 MNHNS, CDR2 SASEGT. Deletions cut 2 bases from V and 6 bases from J, with 13 bases between. This CDR3 spans 14 amino acids.

The gene calls are TRBV5-1 and TRBJ1-1; D gene uncertain. Germline V lookup: CDR1 SGHRS, CDR2 YFSETQ. This CDR3 comprises 14 residues. Trimming removed 4 bases at V and 0 bases at J, with 10 bases between. Here the CDR3 reads CASSPTGMNTEAFF. CDR3 DNA: TGCGCCAGCAGCCCCACGGGGATGAACACTGAAGCTTTCTTT.

This chain joins TRBV5-1 and TRBJ2-7, with D perhaps being TRBD1 or TRBD2 (6 bases each). Germline CDR1 reads SGHRS; CDR2 reads YFSETQ. The CDR3 spans 15 residues. Trimming removed 0 bases at V and 2 bases at J, with 12 bases between. In DNA, the CDR3 is TGCGCCAGCAGCTTGGATGGGGGGCGGACCTACGAGCAGTACTTC. Residues: CASSLDGGRTYEQYF.

This clonotype has at least ten counts. The chain links TRBV7-3 to TRBJ2-5; 14 bases agree with TRBD2. The CDR3 runs 20 residues. In germline, CDR1 is SGHTA, CDR2 FQGTGA. V shed 1 base and J 5 bases; nucleotides not matched to a gene: 15. CDR3 in amino acids: CASSLKGAGLAGGRGETQYF. CDR3 in DNA: TGTGCCAGCAGCTTAAAGGGGGCTGGACTAGCGGGGGGTAGGGGGGAGACCCAGTACTTC.

This clonotype was observed once. The chain has TRBV7-3 and TRBJ1-6; D may be TRBD1 (6 bases). Between the trimmed V and J ends, which lost 4 bases and 9 bases, there was a span of 13 bases. The germline gives CDR1 SGHTA, CDR2 FQGTGA. The CDR3 is 14 residues long. The CDR3 loop reads CASSSTGWASPLHF. CDR3 sequence (DNA): TGTGCCAGCAGCTCTACAGGGTGGGCTTCACCCCTCCACTTT.